Below, 20 T cell receptor beta chains from the same sample are listed, as sequenced in a study of T cells after yellow fever vaccination. One entry per CDR3 protein results from TCRdb running MiXCR on the 5' RACE reads. The sample has under 550,000 distinct CDR3 sequences, just over 20% seen once. Specimen: PBMCs, collected less than 25 days after the first yellow fever vaccination. Every receptor here comes from a man aged 18 to 30 who received the YFV17D yellow fever vaccine.

The V gene is TRBV20-1, the J gene TRBJ2-5; D is possibly TRBD2 (5 bases). This CDR3 has 13 residues. With 0 bases removed from V and 5 bases from J, the gap between germline ends came to 10 bases. The germline V gene has CDR1 DFQATT and CDR2 SNEGSKA (reference sequence). CDR3: CSAREAVGETQYF. The DNA of the CDR3 is TGCAGTGCTAGAGAAGCGGTCGGGGAGACCCAGTACTTC.

The chain links TRBV3-1 to TRBJ2-1; 7 nucleotides agree with TRBD2. Germline V gene sequence: CDR1 LGHDT, CDR2 YNNKEL (reference sequence). The V segment lost 1 base and the J segment 6 bases; nucleotides outside the gene matches: 6. The CDR3 is made up of 15 amino acids. This CDR3 reads CASSQVGSGVNEQFF. In nucleotides, the CDR3 is TGTGCCAGCAGCCAAGTAGGGAGCGGGGTCAATGAGCAGTTCTTC.

This clonotype was found a few times. The chain uses TRBV4-3 and TRBJ1-2; TRBD1 is a possible D gene (6 bases). V was shortened by 1 base and J by 5 bases, with 17 bases between the two germline ends. Germline loops: CDR1 LGHNA, CDR2 YSLEER. The CDR3 runs to 16 residues. The CDR3 loop reads CASSQVDSGQVYGYTF. The DNA of the CDR3 is TGCGCCAGCAGCCAAGTGGATTCGGGACAAGTGTATGGCTACACCTTC.

This clonotype was found a few times. CDR3 in amino acids: CASSGDNYEQYF. CDR3 nucleotide sequence: TGTGCCAGCTCGGGAGACAATTACGAGCAGTACTTC. The chain recombines TRBV6-5 with TRBJ2-7, with a tentative D call TRBD2 (6 bases). Germline CDR1 is MNHEY and CDR2 is SVGAGI. Trimming stripped 8 bases from V and 4 bases from J, with 12 bases between. The CDR3 consists of 12 residues.

V is TRBV6-2 or TRBV6-3 and J is TRBJ1-5; D may be TRBD1 (5 bases). Germline V lookup: CDR1 MNHEY, CDR2 SVGEGT. Trimming took 6 bases from V and 12 from J, leaving 15 bases between them. There are 12 residues in the CDR3. The CDR3 nucleotides read TGTGCCAGCAGAACCATCGGGCAGGGCCAGCATTTT. It translates to CASRTIGQGQHF.

The CDR3 region is CASSETSVGDTQYF. CDR3 coding DNA: TGTGCCAGTAGTGAGACTAGCGTCGGCGATACGCAGTATTTT. The rearrangement links TRBV19 to TRBJ2-3, with 8 nucleotides matching TRBD2. The CDR3 runs to 14 residues. The V and J ends lost 5 bases and 6 bases, in that order; junction bases with no gene match: 7. Germline V gene lookup returns CDR1 LNHDA and CDR2 SQIVND (reference sequence).

This chain joins TRBV29-1 and TRBJ2-3, with TRBD2 matching over 7 bases. The germline V gene has CDR1 SQVTM and CDR2 ANQGSEA. Losses at the gene ends were 6 bases for V and 9 bases for J; bases not matched to a gene: 9. The CDR3 contains 12 residues. The CDR3 DNA is TGCAGCGTCACGGCGGGGGTAGGGACGCAGTATTTT. Translation: CSVTAGVGTQYF.

This clonotype was observed a single time. CDR3 bases: TGTGCCACCACTGTCGCTGATACGCAGTATTTT. Its protein is CATTVADTQYF. J is TRBJ2-3 and V is TRBV24-1; no definite D call. This CDR3 is built from 11 residues. Trimming removed 8 bases at V and 6 bases at J, with 8 bases between. Germline loops: CDR1 KGHDR, CDR2 SFDVKD.

This clonotype was recorded many times. The gene calls are TRBV5-1 and TRBJ2-7; 10 bases map to TRBD1. With 8 bases clipped from V and 6 bases from J, the junction kept 11 bases outside the gene matches. CDR3 length: 14 residues. Germline CDR1 is SGHRS and CDR2 is YFSETQ. This CDR3 is CASSDRGGSGEQYF. The CDR3 DNA follows: TGCGCCAGTTCGGACAGGGGGGGATCGGGCGAGCAGTACTTC.

This clonotype was seen more than once but under ten times. This sequence joins TRBV30 and TRBJ1-2; no firm D call. Germline V CDR1 and CDR2: GTSNPN, SVGIG (reference sequence). This CDR3 is 10 amino acids long. The CDR3: CAGRSGGYTF. The CDR3 DNA is TGTGCTGGACGATCCGGCGGCTACACCTTC.

There are a few counts of this clonotype. This sequence joins TRBV12-3 or TRBV12-4 and TRBJ1-2; D is undetermined. The CDR3 spans 13 residues. V was pared by 3 bases and J by 3 bases, with 8 bases between. CDR3 DNA: TGTGCCAGCAGTTTTGGTACTCACTATGGCTACACCTTC. Translated, it gives CASSFGTHYGYTF.

The sample holds a few counts of this clonotype. V gene TRBV19 combines with J gene TRBJ1-1, with D unclear. The germline gives CDR1 LNHDA, CDR2 SQIVND (reference sequence). The germline V and J ends were trimmed by 6 bases and 0 bases, with 8 bases remaining between them. The CDR3 extends over 13 amino acids. Written as DNA, the CDR3 is TGTGCCAGTAGGCGAAATCTGAACACTGAAGCTTTCTTT. It yields the protein CASRRNLNTEAFF.

The table lists this clonotype with a few counts. The chain carries TRBV12-3 or TRBV12-4 and TRBJ1-1, with a tentative D call TRBD1 (5 bases). The CDR3 contains 14 residues. The ends were cut back, 6 bases at V and 0 bases at J, with 11 bases in the middle. The CDR3 DNA reads TGTGCCAGCAGCCAACAGGTTGTGAACACTGAAGCTTTCTTT. Encoded protein: CASSQQVVNTEAFF.

The rearrangement links TRBV7-2 to TRBJ2-1, with D possibly TRBD2 on 5 matching bases. The V gene's germline CDR1 is SGHTA and CDR2 FQGNSA. V lost 2 bases and J lost 8, with 16 bases in between. There are 15 residues in the CDR3. This chain's CDR3 is CASSLYTGRIDEQFF. In DNA, the CDR3 is TGTGCCAGCAGCTTATACACGGGAAGGATTGATGAGCAGTTCTTC.

The chain employs TRBV5-1 and TRBJ2-5; D remains ambiguous. CDR1 and CDR2 (germline): SGHRS, YFSETQ. V was pared by 6 bases and J by 0 bases, with 12 bases between. The CDR3 extends over 14 amino acids. CDR3 sequence (DNA): TGCGCCAGCACCGAAGACCCCTACCAAGAGACCCAGTACTTC. This translates into CASTEDPYQETQYF. The complete variable domain, with remaining parts taken from reference TRBV5-1 and TRBJ2-5, reads KAGVTQTPRYLIKTRGQQVTLSCSPISGHRSVSWYQQTPGQGLQFLFEYFSETQRNKGNFPGRFSGRQFSNSRSEMNVSTLELGDSALYLCASTEDPYQETQYFGPGTRLLVL.

The chain combines TRBV19 with TRBJ2-2; possible D gene TRBD1, 6 bases. Germline V gene data show CDR1 as LNHDA and CDR2 as SQIVND (reference sequence). CDR3 length: 14 amino acids. The V end was cut by 6 bases, the J end by 4 bases, with 12 bases between. CDR3 amino acids: CASRLDSSTGELFF. The CDR3 bases are TGTGCCAGTAGATTGGACAGCTCCACCGGGGAGCTGTTTTTT.

This clonotype was seen at least ten times. The gene calls are TRBV12-3 or TRBV12-4 and TRBJ2-2, with a weak D call TRBD2 (6 bases). Trimming removed 3 bases from V and 0 bases from J, with 8 bases in between. This CDR3 has 15 amino acids. The CDR3 region has the DNA TGTGCCAGCAGTTTTGGAGGGTCGAACACCGGGGAGCTGTTTTTT. It codes for CASSFGGSNTGELFF.

The J gene is TRBJ2-2, the V gene TRBV24-1; 9 nucleotides agree with TRBD1. The CDR3 sequence is 18 residues long. V lost 4 bases to trimming and J lost 3 bases; unmatched junction nucleotides: 11. Germline-derived CDR1 and CDR2 are KGHDR and SFDVKD. Written as DNA, the CDR3 is TGTGCCACCAGTGACAACCCCCGGGACAGGGCGGACACCGGGGAGCTGTTTTTT. Its protein product is CATSDNPRDRADTGELFF.

The chain has TRBV7-9 and TRBJ1-1, with 7 positions matching TRBD1. The CDR3 contains 15 residues. With 0 bases clipped from V and 1 base from J, the junction kept 2 bases outside the gene matches. Germline-derived CDR1 and CDR2 are SEHNR and FQNEAQ (reference sequence). The CDR3 DNA sequence: TGTGCCAGCAGCTTAGCGACAGGGACGAACACTGAAGCTTTCTTT. Its protein is CASSLATGTNTEAFF.

J is TRBJ2-5 and V is TRBV4-1; 12 bases are a match to TRBD2. Germline CDR1 is MGHRA and CDR2 is YSYEKL. The V and J ends lost 3 bases and 2 bases, in that order; junction bases with no gene match: 7. The CDR3 totals 17 residues. The CDR3 loop reads CASSHAWTSGDQETQYF. CDR3 in DNA: TGCGCCAGCAGCCATGCCTGGACTAGCGGGGATCAAGAGACCCAGTACTTC.